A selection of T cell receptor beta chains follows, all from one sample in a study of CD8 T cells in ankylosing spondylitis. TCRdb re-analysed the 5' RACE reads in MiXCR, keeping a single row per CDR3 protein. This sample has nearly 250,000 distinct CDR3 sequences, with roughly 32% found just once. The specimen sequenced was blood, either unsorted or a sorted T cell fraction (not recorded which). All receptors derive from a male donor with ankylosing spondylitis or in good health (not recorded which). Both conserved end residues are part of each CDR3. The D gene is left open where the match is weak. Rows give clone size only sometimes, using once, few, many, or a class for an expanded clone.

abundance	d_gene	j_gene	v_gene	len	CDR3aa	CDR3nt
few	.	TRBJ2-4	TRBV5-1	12	CARQGDKNIQYF	TGCGCCAGACAGGGTGACAAAAACATTCAGTACTTC
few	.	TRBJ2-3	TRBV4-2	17	CASSQDGGTLSTDTQYF	TGTGCCAGCAGCCAAGATGGGGGGACCCTTAGCACAGATACGCAGTATTTT
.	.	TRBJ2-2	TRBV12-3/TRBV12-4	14	CASSLFVGGGELFF	TGTGCCAGCAGTTTATTCGTGGGAGGCGGGGAGCTGTTTTTT
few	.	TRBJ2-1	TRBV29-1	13	CSVRDIYYNEQFF	TGCAGCGTCCGGGACATCTACTACAATGAGCAGTTCTTC
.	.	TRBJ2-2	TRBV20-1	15	CSARALAINTGELFF	TGCAGTGCTAGAGCCCTAGCTATAAACACCGGGGAGCTGTTTTTT
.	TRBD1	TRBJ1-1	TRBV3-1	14	CASSRSGTGPEAFF	TGTGCCAGCAGCAGATCTGGGACAGGGCCTGAAGCTTTCTTT
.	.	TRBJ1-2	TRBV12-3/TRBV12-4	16	CASSVGIRDTLYGYTF	TGTGCCAGCAGCGTGGGAATCCGGGACACACTCTATGGCTACACCTTC
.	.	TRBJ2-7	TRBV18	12	CASSPLGDEQYF	TGTGCCAGCTCACCACTGGGCGACGAGCAGTACTTC
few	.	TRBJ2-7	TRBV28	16	CASSLLSGTLSYEQYF	TGTGCCAGCAGTTTACTCTCCGGGACACTCTCCTACGAGCAGTACTTC
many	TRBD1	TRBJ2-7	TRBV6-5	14	CASSFIDRVHEQYF	TGTGCCAGCAGTTTTATAGACAGGGTACACGAGCAGTACTTC
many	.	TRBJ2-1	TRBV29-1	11	CSPGDYNEQFF	TGCAGTCCAGGGGACTACAATGAGCAGTTCTTC
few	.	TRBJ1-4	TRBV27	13	CASSSPIGEKLFF	TGTGCCAGCAGTTCTCCTATAGGGGAAAAACTGTTTTTT
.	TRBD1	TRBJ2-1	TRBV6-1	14	CASSVGTVRNEQFF	TGTGCCAGCAGTGTAGGGACAGTCCGGAATGAGCAGTTCTTC
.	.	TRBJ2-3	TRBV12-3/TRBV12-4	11	CASRVTDTQYF	TGTGCCAGCAGGGTCACAGATACGCAGTATTTT
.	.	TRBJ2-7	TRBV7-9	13	CASSQDGEREQYF	TGTGCCAGCAGCCAGGACGGGGAGCGCGAGCAGTACTTC
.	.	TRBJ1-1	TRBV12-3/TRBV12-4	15	CASSDRGARNTEAFF	TGTGCCAGCAGCGATCGGGGGGCTAGGAACACTGAAGCTTTCTTT
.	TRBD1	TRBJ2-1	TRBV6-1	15	CASGTGTGEVNEQFF	TGTGCCAGCGGAACCGGGACAGGGGAGGTTAATGAGCAGTTCTTC
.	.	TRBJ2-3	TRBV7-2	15	CASSLAASIPDTQYF	TGTGCCAGCAGCTTAGCGGCTAGCATCCCAGATACGCAGTATTTT
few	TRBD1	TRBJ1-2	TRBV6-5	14	CASSFGQGIYGYTF	TGTGCCAGCAGTTTCGGACAGGGGATTTATGGCTACACCTTC
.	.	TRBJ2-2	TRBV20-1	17	CSARVYSKKGSTGELFF	TGCAGTGCTAGAGTATACAGCAAGAAGGGAAGCACCGGGGAGCTGTTTTTT
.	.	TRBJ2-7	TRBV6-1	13	CASSRKGSYEQYF	TGTGCCAGCAGTAGAAAGGGGTCCTACGAGCAGTACTTC
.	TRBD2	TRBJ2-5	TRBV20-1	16	CSAPGLAGGPSETQYF	TGCAGTGCTCCTGGACTAGCGGGGGGGCCTTCAGAGACCCAGTACTTC
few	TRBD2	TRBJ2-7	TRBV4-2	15	CASSQEASGPREQYF	TGTGCCAGCAGCCAAGAGGCTAGCGGACCACGGGAGCAGTACTTC
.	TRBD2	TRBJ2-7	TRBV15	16	CATSRETGGLTYEQYF	TGTGCCACCAGCAGGGAAACGGGGGGTCTAACCTACGAGCAGTACTTC
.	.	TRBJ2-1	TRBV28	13	CASSFSNYNEQFF	TGTGCCAGCAGTTTTTCCAACTACAATGAGCAGTTCTTC
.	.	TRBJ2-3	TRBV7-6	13	CASTRTYTDTQYF	TGTGCCAGCACCCGGACCTATACAGATACGCAGTATTTT
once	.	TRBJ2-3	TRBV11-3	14	CASSPPPPADTQYF	TGTGCCAGCAGCCCTCCCCCTCCAGCAGATACGCAGTATTTT
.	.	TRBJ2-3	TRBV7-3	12	CASSAYGDTQYF	TGTGCCAGCAGCGCCTACGGAGATACGCAGTATTTT
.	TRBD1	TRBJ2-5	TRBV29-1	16	CSVKESQGAGQETQYF	TGCAGCGTCAAAGAATCACAGGGGGCGGGTCAAGAGACCCAGTACTTC
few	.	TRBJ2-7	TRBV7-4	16	CASTVGRVAARYEQYF	TGTGCCAGCACCGTGGGACGTGTAGCGGCTCGTTACGAGCAGTACTTC
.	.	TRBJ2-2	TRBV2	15	CASRMVNSNTGELFF	TGTGCCAGCAGGATGGTGAACAGCAACACCGGGGAGCTGTTTTTT
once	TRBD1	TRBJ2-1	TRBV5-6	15	CASSQRQGFDNEQFF	TGTGCCAGCAGCCAAAGACAGGGGTTTGATAATGAGCAGTTCTTC
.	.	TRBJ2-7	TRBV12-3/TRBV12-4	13	CASSARGLYEQYF	TGTGCCAGCAGTGCAAGGGGGTTGTACGAGCAGTACTTC
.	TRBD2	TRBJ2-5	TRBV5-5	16	CASSLGLAGYQETQYF	TGTGCCAGCAGCTTGGGACTAGCGGGGTACCAAGAGACCCAGTACTTC
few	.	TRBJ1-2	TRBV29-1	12	CSVGQEIDGYTF	TGCAGCGTTGGCCAGGAAATAGATGGCTACACCTTC
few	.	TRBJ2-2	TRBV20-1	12	CSARGGYGELFF	TGCAGTGCTAGAGGGGGGTACGGGGAGCTGTTTTTT
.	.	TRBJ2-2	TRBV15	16	CATSPWLATNTGELFF	TGTGCCACCAGCCCCTGGCTAGCGACGAACACCGGGGAGCTGTTTTTT
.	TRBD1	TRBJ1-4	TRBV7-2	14	CASSFTGVSEKLFF	TGTGCCAGCAGCTTCACAGGGGTCTCTGAAAAACTGTTTTTT
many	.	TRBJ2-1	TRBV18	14	CASSPGPTYNEQFF	TGTGCCAGCTCACCGGGACCTACCTACAATGAGCAGTTCTTC
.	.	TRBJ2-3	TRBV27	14	CASKNEPSTDTQYF	TGTGCCAGCAAGAATGAACCTAGCACAGATACGCAGTATTTT
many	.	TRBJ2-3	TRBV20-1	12	CSASGSTDTQYF	TGCAGTGCTAGTGGAAGTACAGATACGCAGTATTTT
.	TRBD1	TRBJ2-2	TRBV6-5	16	CASSYGGQGAAGELFF	TGTGCCAGCAGTTACGGGGGACAGGGGGCGGCCGGGGAGCTGTTTTTT
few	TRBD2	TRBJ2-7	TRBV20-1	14	CSAPRREGSYEQYF	TGCAGTGCGCCCAGGAGGGAGGGTTCCTACGAGCAGTACTTC
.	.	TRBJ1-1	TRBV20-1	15	CSARAVQGRSDEAFF	TGCAGTGCTAGAGCGGTGCAGGGGCGGTCTGATGAAGCTTTCTTT
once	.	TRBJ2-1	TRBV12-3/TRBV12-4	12	CASSLTRYEQFF	TGTGCCAGCAGTTTAACGCGTTATGAGCAGTTCTTC
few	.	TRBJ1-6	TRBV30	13	CAWSRTFNSPLHF	TGTGCCTGGAGTAGGACGTTTAATTCACCCCTCCACTTT
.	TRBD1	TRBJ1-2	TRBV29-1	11	CSGQGAEGYTF	TGCAGCGGCCAGGGGGCGGAAGGCTACACCTTC
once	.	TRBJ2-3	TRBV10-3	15	CAIRGDDASTDTQYF	TGTGCCATCAGGGGGGACGACGCTAGCACAGATACGCAGTATTTT
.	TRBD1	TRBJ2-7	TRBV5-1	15	CASSSTGMSSYEQYF	TGCGCCAGCAGCTCGACAGGGATGAGCTCCTACGAGCAGTACTTC
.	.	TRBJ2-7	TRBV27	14	CASSSTGAHYEQYF	TGTGCCAGCAGCTCCACCGGGGCGCACTACGAGCAGTACTTC
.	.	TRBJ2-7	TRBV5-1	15	CASSLAAGSSYEQYF	TGCGCCAGCAGCTTGGCGGCAGGGAGCTCCTACGAGCAGTACTTC
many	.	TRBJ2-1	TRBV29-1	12	CSVGTGYNEQFF	TGCAGCGTTGGTACAGGGTACAATGAGCAGTTCTTC
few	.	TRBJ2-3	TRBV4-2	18	CASSQDIRGYTSTDTQYF	TGTGCCAGCAGCCAAGATATTAGGGGTTATACTAGCACAGATACGCAGTATTTT
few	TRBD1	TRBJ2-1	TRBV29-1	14	CSTGQESSYNEQFF	TGCAGCACGGGACAGGAGAGCTCCTACAATGAGCAGTTCTTC
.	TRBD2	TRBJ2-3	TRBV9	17	CASSVVGGMDGSDTQYF	TGTGCCAGCAGCGTAGTGGGAGGGATGGATGGCTCAGATACGCAGTATTTT
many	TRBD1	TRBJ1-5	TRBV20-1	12	CSADRGLEPQHF	TGCAGTGCCGACAGGGGGCTGGAGCCCCAGCATTTT
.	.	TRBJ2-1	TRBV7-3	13	CASSLTANNEQFF	TGTGCCAGCAGCTTAACGGCGAACAATGAGCAGTTCTTC
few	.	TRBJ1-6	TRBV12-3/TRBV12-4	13	CASSHRVESPLHF	TGTGCCAGCAGTCACAGGGTAGAGTCACCCCTCCACTTT
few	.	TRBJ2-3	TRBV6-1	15	CASSLWLNQADTQYF	TGTGCCAGCAGTCTGTGGCTCAACCAGGCGGATACGCAGTATTTT
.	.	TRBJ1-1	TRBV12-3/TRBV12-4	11	CAGSVGTEAFF	TGTGCCGGGTCAGTTGGTACTGAAGCTTTCTTT